This entry is about one T cell receptor beta chain. The data were produced by immunoSEQ multiplex PCR, yet TCRdb's version contains in-frame clones alone and is incomplete. The sample includes approximately 170,000 clones, 65% to 85% of them seen just once. This sample is drawn from a study of blood T cell repertoires in COVID-19. Study details: T cells, B-cell-depleted T cells, or PBMCs supplied cDNA or gDNA.

V was pared by 4 bases and J by 6 bases, with 3 bases of the junction left unmatched. This CDR3 has 14 amino acids. CDR1 and CDR2 from the germline V gene are LGHDT and YNNKEL (reference sequence). Input material: peripheral blood. This chain joins TRBV3-1 (or the pseudogene TRBV3-2) and TRBJ2-2; 9 bases line up with TRBD2. The clonotype comes from a man aged 60 to 69 with active or convalescent COVID-19. The CDR3 DNA reads TGTGCCAGCAGCCCGGGACTAGCCCCCGGGGAGCTGTTTTTT. Its protein product is CASSPGLAPGELFF.